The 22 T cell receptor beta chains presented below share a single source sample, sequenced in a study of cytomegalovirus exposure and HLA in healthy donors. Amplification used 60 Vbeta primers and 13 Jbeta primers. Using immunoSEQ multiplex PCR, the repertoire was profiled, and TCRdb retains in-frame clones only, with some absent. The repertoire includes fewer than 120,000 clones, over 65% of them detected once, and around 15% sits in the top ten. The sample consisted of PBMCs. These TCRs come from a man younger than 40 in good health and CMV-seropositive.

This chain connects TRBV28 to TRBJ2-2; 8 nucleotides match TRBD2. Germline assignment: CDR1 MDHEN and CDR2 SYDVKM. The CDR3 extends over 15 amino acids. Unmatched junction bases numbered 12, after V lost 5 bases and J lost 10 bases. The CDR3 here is CASSSLRGVTPELFF. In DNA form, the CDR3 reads TGTGCCAGCAGTAGCTTGCGGGGGGTCACCCCGGAGCTGTTTTTT.

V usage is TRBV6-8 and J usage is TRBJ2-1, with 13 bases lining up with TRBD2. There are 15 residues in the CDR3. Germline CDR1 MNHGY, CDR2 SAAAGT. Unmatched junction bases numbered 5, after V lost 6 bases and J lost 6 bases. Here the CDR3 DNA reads TGTGCCAGCAGCTCGGGACTAGCGGGACCCAATGAGCAGTTCTTC. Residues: CASSSGLAGPNEQFF.

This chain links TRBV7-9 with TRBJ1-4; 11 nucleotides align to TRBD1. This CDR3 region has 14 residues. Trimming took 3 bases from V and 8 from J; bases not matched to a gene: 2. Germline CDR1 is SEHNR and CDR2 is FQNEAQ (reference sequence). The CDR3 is CASSLDRGQEKLFF. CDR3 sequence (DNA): TGTGCCAGCAGCTTGGACAGGGGGCAGGAAAAACTGTTTTTT. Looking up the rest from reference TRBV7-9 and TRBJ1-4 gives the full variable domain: DTGVSQNPRHKITKRGQNVTFRCDPISEHNRLYWYRQTLGQGPEFLTYFQNEAQLEKSRLLSDRFSAERPKGSFSTLEIQRTEQGDSAMYLCASSLDRGQEKLFFGSGTQLSVL.

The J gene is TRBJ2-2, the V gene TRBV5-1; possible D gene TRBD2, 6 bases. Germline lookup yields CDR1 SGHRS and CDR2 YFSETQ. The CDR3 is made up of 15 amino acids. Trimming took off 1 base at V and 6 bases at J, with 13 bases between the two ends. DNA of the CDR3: TGCGCCAGCAGCTTGTCACTAGCATCCGCCGGGGAGCTGTTTTTT. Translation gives CASSLSLASAGELFF.

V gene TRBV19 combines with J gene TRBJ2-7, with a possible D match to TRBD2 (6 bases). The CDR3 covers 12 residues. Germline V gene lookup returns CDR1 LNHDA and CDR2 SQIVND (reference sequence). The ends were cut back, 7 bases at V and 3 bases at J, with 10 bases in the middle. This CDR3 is CASTGEGYEQYF. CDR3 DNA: TGTGCCAGTACGGGGGAAGGCTACGAGCAGTACTTC.

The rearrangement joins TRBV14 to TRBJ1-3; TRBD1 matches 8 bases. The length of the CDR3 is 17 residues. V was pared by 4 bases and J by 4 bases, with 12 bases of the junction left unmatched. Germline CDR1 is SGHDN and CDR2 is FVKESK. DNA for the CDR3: TGTGCCAGCAGCCGCCTAGTCCAGGGGGCGAGGGGAAACACCATATATTTT. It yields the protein CASSRLVQGARGNTIYF. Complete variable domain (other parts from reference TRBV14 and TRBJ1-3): EAGVTQFPSHSVIEKGQTVTLRCDPISGHDNLYWYRRVMGKEIKFLLHFVKESKQDESGMPNNRFLAERTGGTYSTLKVQPAELEDSGVYFCASSRLVQGARGNTIYFGEGSWLTVV.

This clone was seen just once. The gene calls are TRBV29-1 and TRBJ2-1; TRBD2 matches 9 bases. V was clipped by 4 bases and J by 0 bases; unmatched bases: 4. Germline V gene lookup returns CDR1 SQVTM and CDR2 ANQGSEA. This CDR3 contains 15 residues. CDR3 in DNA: TGCAGCGTTGCTCTAGCGGGGTACTCCTACAATGAGCAGTTCTTC. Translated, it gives CSVALAGYSYNEQFF.

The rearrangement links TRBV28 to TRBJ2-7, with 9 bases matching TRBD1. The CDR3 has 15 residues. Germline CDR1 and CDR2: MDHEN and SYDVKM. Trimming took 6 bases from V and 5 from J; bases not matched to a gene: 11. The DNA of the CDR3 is TGTGCCAGCAGGGGCCCGGGACAGGGAAGAGACGAGCAGTACTTC. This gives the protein CASRGPGQGRDEQYF.

Here the CDR3 reads CASSYSTGGGYGYTF. The CDR3 bases are TGTGCCAGCAGTTACTCTACGGGAGGGGGGTATGGCTACACCTTC. The chain has TRBV6-5 and TRBJ1-2, with D possibly TRBD1 on 6 matching bases. Germline V CDR1 and CDR2: MNHEY, SVGAGI. V dropped 0 bases and J dropped 5 bases, with 13 bases sitting between them. The CDR3 totals 15 residues.

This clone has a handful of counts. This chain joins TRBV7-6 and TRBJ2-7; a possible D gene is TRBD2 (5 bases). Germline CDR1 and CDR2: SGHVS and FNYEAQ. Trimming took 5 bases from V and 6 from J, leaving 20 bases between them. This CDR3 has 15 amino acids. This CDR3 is CASSATPSYPPEQYF. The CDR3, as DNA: TGTGCCAGCAGCGCGACCCCTAGCTACCCTCCCGAGCAGTACTTC.

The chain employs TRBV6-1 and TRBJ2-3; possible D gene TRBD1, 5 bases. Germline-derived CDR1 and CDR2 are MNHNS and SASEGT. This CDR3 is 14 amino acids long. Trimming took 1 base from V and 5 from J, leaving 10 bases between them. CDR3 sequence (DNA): TGTGCCAGCAGTGAAGGGACAATGGGAGATACGCAGTATTTT. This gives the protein CASSEGTMGDTQYF.

The CDR3 loop reads CASSQTPGDSSYEQYF. In nucleotides, the CDR3 is TGCGCCAGCAGCCAGACTCCCGGGGACAGCTCCTACGAGCAGTACTTC. The chain employs TRBV4-3 and TRBJ2-7; 7 positions agree with TRBD1. The CDR3 covers 16 residues. Losses at the gene ends were 3 bases for V and 0 bases for J; bases not matched to a gene: 8. Germline lookup yields CDR1 LGHNA and CDR2 YSLEER.

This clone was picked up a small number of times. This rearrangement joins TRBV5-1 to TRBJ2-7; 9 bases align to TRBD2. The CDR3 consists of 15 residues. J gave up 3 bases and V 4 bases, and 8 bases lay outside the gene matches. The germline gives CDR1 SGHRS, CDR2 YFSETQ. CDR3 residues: CASSPDGTSSYEQYF. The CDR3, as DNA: TGCGCCAGCAGCCCGGACGGGACTAGCAGCTACGAGCAGTACTTC.

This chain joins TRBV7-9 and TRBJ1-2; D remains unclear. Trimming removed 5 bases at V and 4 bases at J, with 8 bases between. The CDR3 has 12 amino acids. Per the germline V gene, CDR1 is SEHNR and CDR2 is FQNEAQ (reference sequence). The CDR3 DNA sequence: TGTGCCAGCAGCCCATACGGCTATGGCTACACCTTC. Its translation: CASSPYGYGYTF.

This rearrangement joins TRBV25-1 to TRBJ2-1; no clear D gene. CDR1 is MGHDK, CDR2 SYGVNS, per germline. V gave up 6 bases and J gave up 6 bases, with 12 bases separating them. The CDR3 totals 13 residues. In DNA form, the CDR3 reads TGTGCCAGCAGAAGAGAGGAGTTCAATGAGCAGTTCTTC. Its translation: CASRREEFNEQFF.

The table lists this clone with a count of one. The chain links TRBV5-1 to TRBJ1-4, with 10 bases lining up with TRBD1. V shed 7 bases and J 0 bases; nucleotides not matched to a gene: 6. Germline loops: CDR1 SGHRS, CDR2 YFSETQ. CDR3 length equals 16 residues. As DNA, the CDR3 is TGCGCCAGCTCGGGACAGGGGAGGGCAACTAATGAAAAACTGTTTTTT. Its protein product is CASSGQGRATNEKLFF.

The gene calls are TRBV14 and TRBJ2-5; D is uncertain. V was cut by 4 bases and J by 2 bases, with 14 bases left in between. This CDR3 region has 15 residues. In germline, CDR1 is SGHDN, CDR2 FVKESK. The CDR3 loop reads CASSPRRRTQETQYF. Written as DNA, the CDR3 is TGTGCCAGCAGCCCCCGTCGGAGAACACAAGAGACCCAGTACTTC.

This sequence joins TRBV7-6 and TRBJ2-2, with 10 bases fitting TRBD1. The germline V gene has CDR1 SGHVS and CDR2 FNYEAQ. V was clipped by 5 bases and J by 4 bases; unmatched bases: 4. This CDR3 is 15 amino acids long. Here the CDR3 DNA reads TGTGCCAGCAGCCCCGGACAGGGGGGCACCGGGGAGCTGTTTTTT. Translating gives CASSPGQGGTGELFF. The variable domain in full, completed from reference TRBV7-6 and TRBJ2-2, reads GAGVSQSPRYKVTKRGQDVALRCDPISGHVSLYWYRQALGQGPEFLTYFNYEAQQDKSGLPNDRFSAERPEGSISTLTIQRTEQRDSAMYRCASSPGQGGTGELFFGEGSRLTVL.

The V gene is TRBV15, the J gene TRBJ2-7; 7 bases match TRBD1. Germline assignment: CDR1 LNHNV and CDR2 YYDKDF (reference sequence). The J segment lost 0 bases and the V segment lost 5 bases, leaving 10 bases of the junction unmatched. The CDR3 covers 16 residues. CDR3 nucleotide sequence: TGTGCCACCAGCGCGATGCCGACAGGGCGCTCCTACGAGCAGTACTTC. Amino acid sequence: CATSAMPTGRSYEQYF.

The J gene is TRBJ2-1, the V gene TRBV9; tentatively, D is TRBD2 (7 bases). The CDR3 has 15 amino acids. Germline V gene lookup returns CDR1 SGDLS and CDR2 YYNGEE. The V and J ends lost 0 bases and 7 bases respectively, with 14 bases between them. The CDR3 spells CASSVGGGGLNEQFF. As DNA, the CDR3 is TGTGCCAGCAGCGTAGGAGGGGGGGGGCTGAATGAGCAGTTCTTC. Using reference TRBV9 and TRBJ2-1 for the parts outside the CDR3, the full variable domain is DSGVTQTPKHLITATGQRVTLRCSPRSGDLSVYWYQQSLDQGLQFLIQYYNGEERAKGNILERFSAQQFPDLHSELNLSSLELGDSALYFCASSVGGGGLNEQFFGPGTRLTVL.

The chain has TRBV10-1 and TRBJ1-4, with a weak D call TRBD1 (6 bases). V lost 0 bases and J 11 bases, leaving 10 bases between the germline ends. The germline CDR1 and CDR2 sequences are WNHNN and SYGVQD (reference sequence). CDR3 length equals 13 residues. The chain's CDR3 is CASSESGAGKLFF. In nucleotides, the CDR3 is TGCGCCAGCAGTGAGTCGGGGGCCGGGAAACTGTTTTTT.

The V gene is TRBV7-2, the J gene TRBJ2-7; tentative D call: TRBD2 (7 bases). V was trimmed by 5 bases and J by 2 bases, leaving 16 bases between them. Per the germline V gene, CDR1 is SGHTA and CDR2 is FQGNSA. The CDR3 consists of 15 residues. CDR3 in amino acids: CASSRGGEGAYEQYF. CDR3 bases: TGTGCCAGCAGCCGTGGGGGGGAGGGGGCCTACGAGCAGTACTTC.